Each of the 28 T cell receptor beta chains below was sequenced from the same sample in a study of siplizumab effects on memory and regulatory T cells (dated by TCRdb to about 2019). Libraries were prepared through the immunoSEQ multiplex PCR assay. Imported from immuneACCESS, the table was reduced by TCRdb to in-frame sequences with V and J called. These copies leave out some clones; in studies compared against another copy, an unresolved V gene accounts for under half, and the cause of the remainder is not known. This sample comprises 60,000 to 80,000 clones, around four fifths of them detected only once. Approximately 3.8% of the sample is in the top ten clones. The specimen sequenced was memory CD4+ T cells sorted from blood. This specimen's cell subset or site label, interpreted: unstimulated CD4+ memory T cells. The receptors originated from a human donor in good health.

This chain links TRBV10-3 with TRBJ2-5; D is perhaps TRBD2 (6 bases). The CDR3 is 12 amino acids. Germline CDR1 and CDR2: ENHRY and SYGVKD. Between the trimmed V and J ends, which lost 4 bases and 9 bases, there was a span of 12 bases. CDR3 sequence reads: CAISGGQRAQYF. In nucleotides, the CDR3 is TGTGCCATCAGTGGAGGGCAGCGGGCCCAGTACTTC.

The rearrangement links TRBV6-1 to TRBJ2-2; possibly TRBD2 for D (7 bases). V shed 8 bases and J shed 2 bases, with 9 bases lying between them. This CDR3 comprises 13 residues. Germline V gives CDR1 MNHNS, CDR2 SASEGT. This chain's CDR3 is CASRGANTGELFF. CDR3 nucleotides: TGTGCCAGCCGGGGGGCCAACACCGGGGAGCTGTTTTTT.

V and J are TRBV11-2 and TRBJ2-7, with unresolved D. The CDR3 loop spans 14 amino acids. Trimming took 3 bases from V and 2 from J, leaving 11 bases between them. Per germline, CDR1 SGHAT and CDR2 FQNNGV. The CDR3 nucleotides are TGTGCCAGCAGCTTGTGGCAGGCCGCCTACGAGCAGTACTTC. Translated, it gives CASSLWQAAYEQYF. The variable domain in full, completed from reference TRBV11-2 and TRBJ2-7, reads EAGVAQSPRYKIIEKRQSVAFWCNPISGHATLYWYQQILGQGPKLLIQFQNNGVVDDSQLPKDRFSAERLKGVDSTLKIQPAKLEDSAVYLCASSLWQAAYEQYFGPGTRLTVT.

The rearrangement uses TRBV9 and TRBJ2-4; either TRBD1 or TRBD2 may fit D (5 bases each). The CDR3 extends over 17 amino acids. Germline CDR1 SGDLS, CDR2 YYNGEE. V was cut by 0 bases and J by 1 base, with 14 bases left in between. The CDR3 sequence is CASSVDVGTGAKNIQYF. Written as DNA, the CDR3 is TGTGCCAGCAGCGTAGACGTTGGGACGGGGGCCAAAAACATTCAGTACTTC.

The chain carries TRBV2 and TRBJ2-2, with D tentatively TRBD2 (5 bases). Germline lookup yields CDR1 SNHLY and CDR2 FYNNEI. V gave up 4 bases and J gave up 4 bases, with 13 bases separating them. The CDR3 extends over 15 amino acids. The CDR3: CASSVDYGGTGELFF. CDR3 DNA sequence: TGTGCCAGCAGTGTAGACTATGGCGGCACCGGGGAGCTGTTTTTT.

This clone is judged medium-sized. This chain links TRBV5-1 with TRBJ1-3, with TRBD1 matching over 8 bases. The CDR3 extends over 20 amino acids. CDR1 and CDR2 (germline): SGHRS, YFSETQ. The trim removed 0 bases at V and 4 bases at J, leaving 18 bases unmatched. This chain's CDR3 is CASSLARSDRAPLTGNTIYF. CDR3 DNA sequence: TGCGCCAGCAGCTTGGCCCGATCGGACAGGGCACCCCTGACAGGAAACACCATATATTTT. Filled out from reference TRBV5-1 and TRBJ1-3, the complete variable domain reads KAGVTQTPRYLIKTRGQQVTLSCSPISGHRSVSWYQQTPGQGLQFLFEYFSETQRNKGNFPGRFSGRQFSNSRSEMNVSTLELGDSALYLCASSLARSDRAPLTGNTIYFGEGSWLTVV.

The J gene is TRBJ2-4, the V gene TRBV20-1; D is undetermined. There are 10 residues in the CDR3. The V end lost 6 bases, the J end lost 3 bases, and 3 bases lay between the germline ends. Germline CDR1 and CDR2: DFQATT and SNEGSKA (reference sequence). CDR3 loop: CSAVKNIQYF. CDR3 bases: TGCAGTGCCGTCAAAAACATTCAGTACTTC.

The rearrangement uses TRBV2 and TRBJ2-7, with 10 positions matching TRBD2. V was clipped by 0 bases and J by 2 bases; unmatched bases: 7. CDR1 and CDR2 (germline): SNHLY, FYNNEI. The CDR3 contains 17 residues. As DNA, the CDR3 is TGTGCCAGCAGTGAAGCGGGGTCTAGCGGGGGACCCTACGAGCAGTACTTC. Translated, it gives CASSEAGSSGGPYEQYF.

The rearrangement joins TRBV19 to TRBJ1-2; TRBD1 is a possible D gene (5 bases). This CDR3 contains 14 residues. CDR1 and CDR2 from the germline V gene are LNHDA and SQIVND (reference sequence). V was pared by 6 bases and J by 4 bases, with 15 bases between. This CDR3 reads CASRIPGARYGYTF. Written as DNA, the CDR3 is TGTGCCAGTAGAATCCCCGGGGCGCGCTATGGCTACACCTTC.

The gene calls are TRBV7-9 and TRBJ1-1, with D tentatively TRBD1 (5 bases). The V end was cut by 5 bases, the J end by 6 bases, with 19 bases between. CDR3 length equals 15 residues. Germline CDR1 is SEHNR and CDR2 is FQNEAQ (reference sequence). The CDR3 loop is CASSHRAGTLAEAFF. CDR3 in DNA: TGTGCCAGCAGCCATCGGGCAGGGACCCTCGCTGAAGCTTTCTTT. Supplemented by reference TRBV7-9 and TRBJ1-1, the full variable domain reads DTGVSQNPRHKITKRGQNVTFRCDPISEHNRLYWYRQTLGQGPEFLTYFQNEAQLEKSRLLSDRFSAERPKGSFSTLEIQRTEQGDSAMYLCASSHRAGTLAEAFFGQGTRLTVV.

The chain recombines TRBV27 with TRBJ2-1; D not resolved. CDR3 length equals 14 residues. Trimming took 7 bases from V and 0 from J, leaving 10 bases between them. CDR1 and CDR2 from the germline V gene are MNHEY and SMNVEV (reference sequence). CDR3 nucleotide sequence: TGTGCCAGCATAGCCCAGAGCTCCTACAATGAGCAGTTCTTC. Its translation: CASIAQSSYNEQFF.

V and J are TRBV9 and TRBJ2-2, with 9 bases matching TRBD1. The ends lost 6 bases at V and 5 bases at J; junction bases unmatched: 8. The CDR3 covers 15 residues. The germline V gene has CDR1 SGDLS and CDR2 YYNGEE. Here the CDR3 reads CASTRGTGKTGELFF. For the CDR3, the DNA is TGTGCCAGCACCAGAGGGACAGGGAAGACCGGGGAGCTGTTTTTT.

This chain connects TRBV25-1 to TRBJ2-7; TRBD1 matches at 7 bases. This CDR3 region has 14 residues. From germline, CDR1 is MGHDK and CDR2 SYGVNS. V was pared by 5 bases and J by 2 bases, with 6 bases of the junction left unmatched. As DNA, the CDR3 is TGTGCCAGCAGTAAAGGGGGCCTGGCCTACGAGCAGTACTTC. It is translated as CASSKGGLAYEQYF.

V usage is TRBV7-2 and J usage is TRBJ2-5; D is uncertain. CDR3 length: 13 amino acids. V was clipped by 3 bases and J by 0 bases, with 5 bases between them. Germline V gene data show CDR1 as SGHTA and CDR2 as FQGNSA. The CDR3 sequence is CASSLAYQETQYF. In DNA form, the CDR3 reads TGTGCCAGCAGCTTGGCGTACCAAGAGACCCAGTACTTC.

V gene TRBV19 combines with J gene TRBJ1-5; no clear D gene. This CDR3 spans 15 amino acids. CDR1 is LNHDA and CDR2 is SQIVND in the germline V gene (reference sequence). V lost 6 bases, J lost 0 bases, and 12 bases lay in between. CDR3 sequence reads: CASSHHRSSNQPQHF. The CDR3, as DNA: TGTGCCAGTAGCCACCACCGGAGTAGCAATCAGCCCCAGCATTTT.

Here the CDR3 reads CASTPRQGTNYGYTF. CDR3 coding DNA: TGTGCCAGCACACCGCGACAGGGGACGAACTATGGCTACACCTTC. The chain joins TRBV5-4 to TRBJ1-2; TRBD1 agrees at 8 bases. CDR1 SGHNT and CDR2 YYREEE come from the germline V gene (reference sequence). J gave up 2 bases and V 6 bases, and 9 bases lay outside the gene matches. This CDR3 has 15 residues.

This clone was counted a few times. The gene calls are TRBV7-2 and TRBJ1-1; D gene uncertain. Per germline, CDR1 SGHTA and CDR2 FQGNSA. Trimming left V 2 bases short and J 7 bases short, with 5 bases between. CDR3 length: 11 residues. In nucleotides, the CDR3 is TGTGCCAGCAGCTTACACTATGAAGCTTTCTTT. Its protein product is CASSLHYEAFF.

Notes on this clone: A junction boundary mismatches the germline segment, possibly from a read error. The chain combines TRBV7-7 with TRBJ1-1; D is unresolved. CDR1 is SSHAT, CDR2 FNYEAQ, per germline (reference sequence). CDR3 length: 13 amino acids. The DNA for the CDR3 is TGTGCTAGCAGCTTGGACGTACGGACTGAAGCTTTCTTT. Translation gives CASSLDVRTEAFF.

The chain combines TRBV5-4 with TRBJ1-5; perhaps TRBD1 as D (5 bases). Per the germline V gene, CDR1 is SGHNT and CDR2 is YYREEE (reference sequence). V lost 2 bases, J lost 6 bases, and 15 bases lay in between. This CDR3 has 15 residues. The DNA for the CDR3 is TGTGCCAGCAGCTTACGGGGGACGTTGGGTCAGCCCCAGCATTTT. It yields the protein CASSLRGTLGQPQHF.

The V and J genes are TRBV5-8 and TRBJ2-3; 8 bases fit TRBD1. Trimming took 5 bases from V and 3 from J; bases not matched to a gene: 5. The CDR3 is made up of 14 amino acids. Per the germline V gene, CDR1 is SGHTS and CDR2 is YDEGEE. The CDR3 spells CASRFDRGTDTQYF. CDR3 sequence (DNA): TGTGCCAGCAGATTCGACAGGGGAACAGATACGCAGTATTTT.

V usage is TRBV5-5 and J usage is TRBJ2-6; D may be TRBD1 (5 bases). This CDR3 contains 15 residues. V lost 4 bases and J lost 0, with 8 bases in between. Germline CDR1 SGHKS, CDR2 YYEKEE (reference sequence). CDR3 bases: TGTGCCAGCAGCCGACAGAGCTCTGGGGCCAACGTCCTGACTTTC. Its protein is CASSRQSSGANVLTF.

CDR3: CASSGTGTAGNTIYF. The CDR3 nucleotides read TGTGCCAGCAGTGGGACAGGGACGGCAGGAAACACCATATATTTT. The chain has TRBV2 and TRBJ1-3; 8 bases agree with TRBD1. Trimming removed 4 bases from V and 4 bases from J; junction bases left unmatched: 6. This CDR3 region has 15 residues. CDR1 is SNHLY and CDR2 is FYNNEI in the germline V gene.

V is TRBV11-1 and J is TRBJ1-1, with D possibly TRBD1 on 6 matching bases. The V and J ends lost 6 bases and 4 bases respectively, with 15 bases between them. Germline V lookup: CDR1 SGHAT, CDR2 FQDESV (reference sequence). This CDR3 region has 14 residues. The CDR3 is CASRLHREGTEAFF. The CDR3 region has the DNA TGTGCCAGCAGGTTGCACAGGGAAGGCACTGAAGCTTTCTTT. The variable domain in full, with the rest retrieved from reference TRBV11-1 and TRBJ1-1, is EAEVAQSPRYKITEKSQAVAFWCDPISGHATLYWYRQILGQGPELLVQFQDESVVDDSQLPKDRFSAERLKGVDSTLKIQPAELGDSAMYLCASRLHREGTEAFFGQGTRLTVV.

The chain employs TRBV7-8 and TRBJ1-5; D might be TRBD1 (5 bases). The CDR3 sequence is 17 residues long. V was shortened by 1 base and J by 0 bases, with 13 bases between the two germline ends. Germline V gene data show CDR1 as SGHVS and CDR2 as FQNEAQ. The CDR3 bases are TGTGCCAGCAGCTTAGAAGGGACCCTCTATAGCAATCAGCCCCAGCATTTT. It yields the protein CASSLEGTLYSNQPQHF.

The chain employs TRBV7-9 and TRBJ2-3; 8 bases agree with TRBD2. This CDR3 region has 15 residues. Trimming at V came to 5 bases and at J to 2 bases, leaving 6 bases not matched to a gene. Germline V gives CDR1 SEHNR, CDR2 FQNEAQ (reference sequence). The CDR3 coding sequence is TGTGCCAGCAGCCATCTAGCGGGCACCACAGATACGCAGTATTTT. This encodes CASSHLAGTTDTQYF.

V gene TRBV2 combines with J gene TRBJ2-7; D is possibly TRBD2 (5 bases). This CDR3 region has 12 residues. Germline lookup yields CDR1 SNHLY and CDR2 FYNNEI. The V end was cut by 7 bases, the J end by 1 base, with 8 bases between. The CDR3 DNA sequence: TGTGCCAGCAAACTAGTTTCCTACGAGCAGTACTTC. Translating gives CASKLVSYEQYF.

The chain couples TRBV18 to TRBJ2-3; 8 bases are a match to TRBD1. Germline V gives CDR1 KGHSH, CDR2 LQKENI. The CDR3 consists of 14 residues. Trimming removed 9 bases from V and 0 bases from J; junction bases left unmatched: 5. The CDR3: CASPDRASTDTQYF. CDR3 bases: TGTGCCAGTCCGGACAGGGCAAGCACAGATACGCAGTATTTT.

CDR3 sequence reads: CASSPPRTRTEAFF. Written as DNA, the CDR3 is TGTGCCAGCAGCCCACCCCGGACAAGAACTGAAGCTTTCTTT. The rearrangement uses TRBV7-9 and TRBJ1-1; maybe TRBD1 (5 bases). The germline V gene encodes CDR1 SEHNR and CDR2 FQNEAQ (reference sequence). The CDR3 sequence is 14 residues long. Trimming removed 5 bases at V and 5 bases at J, with 15 bases between.